This T cell receptor beta chain was captured by sequencing in a study of T cell repertoires in cytomegalovirus infection. Study background: Indicated by public TCR beta signatures were CMV infection and matching HLA type. General study results and limits: Within the response measured ex vivo, HLA-C-restricted CMV-specific TCR beta clonotypes were dominant. Cumulative frequency of public TCR beta families picked out carriers of CMV plus the relevant HLA.

As concerns this clonotype: Its antigen is not known.

The CDR3 spans 15 residues. V lost 1 base and J 0 bases, leaving 9 bases between the germline ends. The germline V gene encodes CDR1 LGHNA and CDR2 YSLEER. A single record per CDR3 protein comes from TCRdb applying MiXCR to the reads. The table lists about half a million distinct CDR3 sequences, under 55% of them singletons. The sequenced sample was cultured PBMCs, obtained from culture after CMV antigen stimulation. The rearrangement uses TRBV4-3 and TRBJ1-2, with D maybe TRBD1 (6 bases). The clonotype originates from a human donor in good health (CMV status not recorded). Some clones in this sample may be carry-over from other donors' samples. The CDR3 DNA sequence: TGCGCCAGCAGCCAAGTCAGGGGAGCTAACTATGGCTACACCTTC. Encoded protein: CASSQVRGANYGYTF.